These 5 T cell receptor beta chains were all obtained from the same sample, sequenced in a study of blood T cell repertoires in COVID-19. Assay: immunoSEQ multiplex PCR; the TCRdb copy retains only in-frame clones and omits some. The sample records approximately 64,000 clones, approximately 90% being singletons. Sequenced sample: PBMCs or T cells enriched from blood (not recorded which). The receptors come from a woman between 40 and 50 years old who had recovered from COVID-19.

The rearrangement links TRBV24-1 to TRBJ1-1; D is unclear. The V and J ends lost 3 bases and 5 bases respectively, with 9 bases between them. The germline CDR1 and CDR2 sequences are KGHDR and SFDVKD. The CDR3 is 13 residues long. Here the CDR3 DNA reads TGTGCCACCAGTGATCCCCCGGGGACTGAAGCTTTCTTT. This encodes CATSDPPGTEAFF.

This clone has a single count. The chain is built from TRBV4-1 and TRBJ1-6, with D perhaps matching TRBD1 (5 bases). With 0 bases removed from V and 3 bases from J, the gap between germline ends came to 12 bases. The CDR3 length is 17 residues. The germline V gene encodes CDR1 MGHRA and CDR2 YSYEKL. The CDR3 loop is CASSQDRAEFYNSPLHF. The CDR3 bases are TGCGCCAGCAGCCAAGACAGGGCCGAATTCTATAATTCACCCCTCCACTTT.

This clone was seen only once. The rearrangement uses TRBV12-3 or TRBV12-4 and TRBJ2-1; D is unclear. The CDR3 is 13 amino acids. The ends were cut back, 5 bases at V and 8 bases at J, with 13 bases in the middle. CDR3 amino acids: CASSPLSRYEQFF. For the CDR3, the DNA is TGTGCCAGCAGTCCTCTCTCCAGGTATGAGCAGTTCTTC.

The genes are TRBV19 and TRBJ1-1, with 9 bases fitting TRBD1. V lost 4 bases and J lost 3; bases outside the gene matches: 9. Looked up from germline, CDR1 is LNHDA and CDR2 is SQIVND (reference sequence). This CDR3 is 16 amino acids long. CDR3 sequence (DNA): TGTGCCAGTAGTAGACGGGACAGGGCTCCGGACACTGAAGCTTTCTTT. Amino acids: CASSRRDRAPDTEAFF.

The rearrangement uses TRBV6-5 and TRBJ1-2; D is unclear. The V gene lost 4 bases and the J gene lost 7 bases, with 10 bases spanning the gap. CDR3 length: 12 residues. Germline V gene data show CDR1 as MNHEY and CDR2 as SVGAGI. The DNA for the CDR3 is TGTGCCAGCAGTTCACCCGGGGTTGGCTACACCTTC. Protein sequence: CASSSPGVGYTF.